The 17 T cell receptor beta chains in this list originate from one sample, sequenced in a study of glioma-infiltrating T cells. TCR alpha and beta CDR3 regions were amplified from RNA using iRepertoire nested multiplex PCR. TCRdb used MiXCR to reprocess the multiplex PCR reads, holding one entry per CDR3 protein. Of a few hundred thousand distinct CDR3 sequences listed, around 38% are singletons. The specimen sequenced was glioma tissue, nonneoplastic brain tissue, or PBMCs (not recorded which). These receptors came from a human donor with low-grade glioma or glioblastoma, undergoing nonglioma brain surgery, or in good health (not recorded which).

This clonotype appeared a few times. The CDR3 DNA reads as TGTGCCACCAGTGATCCCCTCCTAGACACCGGGGAGCTGTTTTTT. Its protein product is CATSDPLLDTGELFF. The V call is TRBV24-1, the J call TRBJ2-2; no clear D. The CDR3 covers 15 residues. Germline values: CDR1 KGHDR, CDR2 SFDVKD. The V end lost 3 bases, the J end lost 3 bases, and 10 bases lay between the germline ends.

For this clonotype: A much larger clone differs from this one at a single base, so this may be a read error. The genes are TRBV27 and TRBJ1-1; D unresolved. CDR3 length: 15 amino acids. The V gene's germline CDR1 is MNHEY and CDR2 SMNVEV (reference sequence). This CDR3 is CASSLSLADPTKAFF. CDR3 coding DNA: TGTGCCAGCAGTCTTTCCTTGGCCGATCCCACTAAAGCTTTCTTT.

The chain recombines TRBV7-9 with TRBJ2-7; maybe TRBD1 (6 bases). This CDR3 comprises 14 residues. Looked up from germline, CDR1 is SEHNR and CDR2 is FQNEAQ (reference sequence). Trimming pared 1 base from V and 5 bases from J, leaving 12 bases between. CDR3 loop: CASSLVTQGNEQYF. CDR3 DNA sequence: TGTGCCAGCAGCTTAGTAACACAGGGCAACGAGCAGTACTTC. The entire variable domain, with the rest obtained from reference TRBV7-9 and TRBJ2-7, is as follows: DTGVSQNPRHKITKRGQNVTFRCDPISEHNRLYWYRQTLGQGPEFLTYFQNEAQLEKSRLLSDRFSAERPKGSFSTLEIQRTEQGDSAMYLCASSLVTQGNEQYFGPGTRLTVT.

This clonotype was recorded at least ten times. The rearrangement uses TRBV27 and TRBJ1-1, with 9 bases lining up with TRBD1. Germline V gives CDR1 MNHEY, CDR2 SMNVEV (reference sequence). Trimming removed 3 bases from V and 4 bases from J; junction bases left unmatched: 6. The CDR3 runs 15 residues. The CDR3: CASSFPGQGFTEAFF. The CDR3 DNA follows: TGTGCCAGCAGTTTTCCCGGACAGGGGTTCACTGAAGCTTTCTTT.

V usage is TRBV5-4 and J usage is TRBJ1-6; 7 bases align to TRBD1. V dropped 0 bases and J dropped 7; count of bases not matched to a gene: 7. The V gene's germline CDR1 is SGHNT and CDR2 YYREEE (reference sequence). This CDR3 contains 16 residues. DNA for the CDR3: TGTGCCAGCAGCTTGGATTCCGGCAGGGGGAATTCACCCCTCCACTTT. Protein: CASSLDSGRGNSPLHF.

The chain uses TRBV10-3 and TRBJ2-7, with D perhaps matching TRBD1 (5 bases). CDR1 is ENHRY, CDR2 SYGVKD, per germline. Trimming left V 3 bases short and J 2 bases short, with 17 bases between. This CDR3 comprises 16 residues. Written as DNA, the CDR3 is TGTGCCATCAGTGACCCGGCAGGGCTGGGTACCTACGAGCAGTACTTC. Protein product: CAISDPAGLGTYEQYF.

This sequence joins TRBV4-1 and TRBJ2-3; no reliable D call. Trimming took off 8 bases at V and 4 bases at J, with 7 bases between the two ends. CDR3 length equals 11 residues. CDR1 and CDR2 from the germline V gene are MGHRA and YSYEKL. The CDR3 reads CASGLADTQYF. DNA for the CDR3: TGCGCCAGCGGCCTTGCAGATACGCAGTATTTT.

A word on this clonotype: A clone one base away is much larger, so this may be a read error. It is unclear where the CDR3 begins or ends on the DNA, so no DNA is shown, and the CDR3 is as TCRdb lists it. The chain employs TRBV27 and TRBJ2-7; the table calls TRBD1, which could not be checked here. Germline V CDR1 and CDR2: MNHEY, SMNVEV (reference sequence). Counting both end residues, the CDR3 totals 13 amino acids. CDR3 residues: CASSFGQGNERYF.

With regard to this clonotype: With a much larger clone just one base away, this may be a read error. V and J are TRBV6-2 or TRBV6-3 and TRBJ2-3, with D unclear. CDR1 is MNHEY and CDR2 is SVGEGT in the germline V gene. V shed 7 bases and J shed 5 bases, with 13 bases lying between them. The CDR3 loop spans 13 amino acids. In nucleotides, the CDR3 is TGTGCCAGCAAAGGCAACTCCAAAGATACGCAGTATTTT. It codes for CASKGNSKDTQYF.

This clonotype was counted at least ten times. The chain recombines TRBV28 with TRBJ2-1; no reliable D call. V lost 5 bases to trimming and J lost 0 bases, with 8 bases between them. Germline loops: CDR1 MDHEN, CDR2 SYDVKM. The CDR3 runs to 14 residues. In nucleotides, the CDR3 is TGTGCCAGCAGTCCGAGGATCTCCTACAATGAGCAGTTCTTC. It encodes CASSPRISYNEQFF.

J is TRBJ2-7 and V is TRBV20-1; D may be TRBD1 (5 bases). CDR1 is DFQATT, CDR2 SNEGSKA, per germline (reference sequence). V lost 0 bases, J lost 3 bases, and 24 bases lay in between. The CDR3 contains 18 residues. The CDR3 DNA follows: TGCAGTGCTAGAGATATGGATCCGCGCCTAGGGGTCTTCTACGAGCAGTACTTC. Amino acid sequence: CSARDMDPRLGVFYEQYF.

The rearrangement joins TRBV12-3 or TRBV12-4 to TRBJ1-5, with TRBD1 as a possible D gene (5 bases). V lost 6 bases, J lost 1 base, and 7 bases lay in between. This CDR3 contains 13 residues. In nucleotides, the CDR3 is TGTGCCAGCAGGGACAACAGCAATCAGCCCCAGCATTTT. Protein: CASRDNSNQPQHF.

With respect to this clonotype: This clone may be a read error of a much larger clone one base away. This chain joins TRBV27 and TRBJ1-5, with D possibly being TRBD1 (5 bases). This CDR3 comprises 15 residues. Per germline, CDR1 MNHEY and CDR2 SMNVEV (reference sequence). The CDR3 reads CASSSLKWGNQHQHF. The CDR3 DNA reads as TGTGCCAGCAGTTCCCTTAAGTGGGGCAATCAGCACCAGCATTTT.

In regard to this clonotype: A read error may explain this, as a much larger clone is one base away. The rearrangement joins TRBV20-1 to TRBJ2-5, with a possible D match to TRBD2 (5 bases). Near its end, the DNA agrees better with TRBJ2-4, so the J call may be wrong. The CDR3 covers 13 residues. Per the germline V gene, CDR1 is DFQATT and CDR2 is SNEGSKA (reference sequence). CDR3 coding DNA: TGCAGTGCTGAAGGGAGTTTCGGAAACATTCAGTACTTC. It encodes CSAEGSFGNIQYF.

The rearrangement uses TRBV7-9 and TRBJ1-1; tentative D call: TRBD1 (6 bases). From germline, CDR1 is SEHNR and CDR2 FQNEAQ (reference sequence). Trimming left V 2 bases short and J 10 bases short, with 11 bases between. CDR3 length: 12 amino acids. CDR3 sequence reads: CASSLWQGGAFF. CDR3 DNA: TGTGCCAGCAGCTTATGGCAAGGGGGAGCTTTCTTT.

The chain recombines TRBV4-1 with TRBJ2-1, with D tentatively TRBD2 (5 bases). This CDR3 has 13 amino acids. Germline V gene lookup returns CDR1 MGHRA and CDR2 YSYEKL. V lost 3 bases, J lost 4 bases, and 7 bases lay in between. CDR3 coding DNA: TGCGCCAGCAGCCATCGGACTTACAATGAGCAGTTCTTC. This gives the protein CASSHRTYNEQFF.

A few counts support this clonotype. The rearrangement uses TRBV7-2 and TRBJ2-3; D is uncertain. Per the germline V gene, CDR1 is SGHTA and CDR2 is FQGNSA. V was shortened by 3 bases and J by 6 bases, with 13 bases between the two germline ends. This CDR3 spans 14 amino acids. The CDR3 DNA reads TGTGCCAGCAGCTTCCGGACGAACGACGATACGCAGTATTTT. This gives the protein CASSFRTNDDTQYF.